The clone carrying this T cell receptor beta chain was observed a few times. Antigen specificity is unknown. The data derive from a study of radiotherapy plus CTLA-4 blockade in lung cancer. In the study overall: With roughly a third of patients having disease control, objective responses were seen in about 19%. Study conclusions and caveats: Once radiotherapy plus ipilimumab had been given, TCR clones derived from tumor expanded in blood.

The table came from immunoSEQ multiplex PCR; TCRdb's copy has only in-frame clones and leaves some out. The table includes tens of thousands of clones, around 82% detected once. Alongside CTLA-4 blockade with ipilimumab, patients with chemo-refractory metastatic non-small-cell lung cancer received focal radiation. Germline V lookup: CDR1 SGHAT, CDR2 FQNNGV. Trimming took 5 bases from V and 7 from J; bases not matched to a gene: 9. This CDR3 region has 14 residues. Sequencing was performed on peripheral blood, taken from a patient treated with radiotherapy plus ipilimumab. The chain links TRBV11-2 to TRBJ1-2, with 8 bases that match TRBD1. The receptor comes from a human donor with non-small cell lung cancer who had stable disease on radiotherapy plus ipilimumab. CDR3 nucleotide sequence: TGTGCCAGCAGCCCCGACTGGACAGGGATTGGCTACACCTTC. Encoded protein: CASSPDWTGIGYTF.